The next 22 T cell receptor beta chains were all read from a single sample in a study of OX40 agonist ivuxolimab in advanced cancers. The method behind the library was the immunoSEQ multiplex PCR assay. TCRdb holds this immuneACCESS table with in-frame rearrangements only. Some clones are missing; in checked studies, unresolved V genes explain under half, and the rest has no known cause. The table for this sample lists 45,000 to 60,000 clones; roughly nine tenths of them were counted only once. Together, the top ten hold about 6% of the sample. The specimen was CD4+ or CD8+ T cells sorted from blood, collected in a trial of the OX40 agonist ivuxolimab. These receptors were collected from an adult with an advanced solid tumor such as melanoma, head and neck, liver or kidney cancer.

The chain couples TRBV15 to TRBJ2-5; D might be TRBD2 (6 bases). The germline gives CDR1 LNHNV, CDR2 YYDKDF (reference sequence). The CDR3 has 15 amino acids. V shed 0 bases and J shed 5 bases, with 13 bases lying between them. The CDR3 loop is CATSRDGGTYETQYF. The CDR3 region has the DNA TGTGCCACCAGCAGAGATGGGGGGACTTACGAGACCCAGTACTTC.

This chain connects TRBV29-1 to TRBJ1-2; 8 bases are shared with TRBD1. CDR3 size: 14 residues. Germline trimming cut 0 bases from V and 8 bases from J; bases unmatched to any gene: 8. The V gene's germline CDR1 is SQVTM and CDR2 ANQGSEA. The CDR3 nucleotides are TGCAGCGTTGAAGACCGTCCCGGGACAGGCGGCTACACCTTC. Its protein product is CSVEDRPGTGGYTF.

The CDR3 DNA sequence: TGCAGCGTTGTACCGCTGGGGGTCGATACGCAGTATTTT. Amino acid sequence: CSVVPLGVDTQYF. The chain links TRBV29-1 to TRBJ2-3; D is possibly TRBD1 or TRBD2 (5 bases each). Germline V lookup: CDR1 SQVTM, CDR2 ANQGSEA. Trimming left V 4 bases short and J 6 bases short, with 14 bases between. The CDR3 spans 13 residues.

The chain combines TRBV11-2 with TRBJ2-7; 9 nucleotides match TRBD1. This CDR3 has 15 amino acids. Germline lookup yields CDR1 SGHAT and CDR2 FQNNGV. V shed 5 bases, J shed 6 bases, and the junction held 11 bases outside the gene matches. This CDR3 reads CASSQLRDRVFEQYF. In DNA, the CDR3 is TGTGCCAGCAGCCAACTCCGGGACAGGGTGTTCGAGCAGTACTTC.

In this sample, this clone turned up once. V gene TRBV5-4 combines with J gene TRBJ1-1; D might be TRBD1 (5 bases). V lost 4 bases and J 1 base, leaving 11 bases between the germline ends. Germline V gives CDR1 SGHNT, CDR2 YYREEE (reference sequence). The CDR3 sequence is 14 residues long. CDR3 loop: CASSPRDWNTEAFF. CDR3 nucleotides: TGTGCCAGCAGCCCCCGGGACTGGAACACTGAAGCTTTCTTT.

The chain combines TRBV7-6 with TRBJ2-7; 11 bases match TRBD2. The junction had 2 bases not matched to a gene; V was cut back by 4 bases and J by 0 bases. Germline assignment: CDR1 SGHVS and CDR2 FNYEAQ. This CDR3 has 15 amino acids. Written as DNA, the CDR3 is TGTGCCAGCAGCTCGGGACTAGCGGACTCCTACGAGCAGTACTTC. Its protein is CASSSGLADSYEQYF.

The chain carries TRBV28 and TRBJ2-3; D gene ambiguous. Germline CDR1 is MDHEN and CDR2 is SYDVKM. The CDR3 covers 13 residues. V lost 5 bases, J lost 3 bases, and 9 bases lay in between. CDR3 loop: CASSPGRTDTQYF. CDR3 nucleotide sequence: TGTGCCAGCAGTCCCGGACGGACAGATACGCAGTATTTT.

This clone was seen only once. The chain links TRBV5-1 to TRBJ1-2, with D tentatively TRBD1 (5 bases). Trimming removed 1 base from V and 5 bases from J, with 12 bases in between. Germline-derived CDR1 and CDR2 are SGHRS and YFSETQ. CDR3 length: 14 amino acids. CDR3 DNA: TGCGCCAGCAGCTTGAGAGCCGGGACGTATGGCTACACCTTC. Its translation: CASSLRAGTYGYTF.

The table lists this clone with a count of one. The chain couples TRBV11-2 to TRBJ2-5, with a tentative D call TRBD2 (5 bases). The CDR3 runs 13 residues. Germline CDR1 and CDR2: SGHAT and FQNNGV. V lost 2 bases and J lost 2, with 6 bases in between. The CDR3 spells CASSLRGQETQYF. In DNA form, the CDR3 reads TGTGCCAGCAGCTTAAGAGGGCAAGAGACCCAGTACTTC.

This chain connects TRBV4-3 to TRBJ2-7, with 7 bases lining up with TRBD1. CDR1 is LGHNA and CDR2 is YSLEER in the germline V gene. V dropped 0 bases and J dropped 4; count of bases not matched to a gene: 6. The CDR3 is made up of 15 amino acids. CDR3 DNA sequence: TGCGCCAGCAGCCAAGATCTAGGGGGCGCATACGAGCAGTACTTC. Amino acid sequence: CASSQDLGGAYEQYF.

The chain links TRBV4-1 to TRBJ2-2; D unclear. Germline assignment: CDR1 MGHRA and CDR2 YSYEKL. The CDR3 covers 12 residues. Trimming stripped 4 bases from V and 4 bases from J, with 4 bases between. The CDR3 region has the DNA TGCGCCAGCAGCCGCGGCACCGGGGAGCTGTTTTTT. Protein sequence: CASSRGTGELFF.

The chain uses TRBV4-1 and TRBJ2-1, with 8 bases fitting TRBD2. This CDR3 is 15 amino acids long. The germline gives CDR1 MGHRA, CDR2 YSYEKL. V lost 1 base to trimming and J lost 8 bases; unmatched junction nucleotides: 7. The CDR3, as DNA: TGCGCCAGCAGCCAAGGGACGGGGGGGATCGATGAGCAGTTCTTC. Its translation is CASSQGTGGIDEQFF.

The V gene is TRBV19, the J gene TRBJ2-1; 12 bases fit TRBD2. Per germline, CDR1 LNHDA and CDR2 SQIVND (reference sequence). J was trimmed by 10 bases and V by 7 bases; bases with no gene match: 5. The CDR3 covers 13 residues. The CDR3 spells CASKTSGSSEQFF. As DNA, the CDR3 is TGTGCCAGTAAGACTAGCGGGAGTAGCGAGCAGTTCTTC. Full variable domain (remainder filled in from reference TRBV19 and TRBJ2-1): DGGITQSPKYLFRKEGQNVTLSCEQNLNHDAMYWYRQDPGQGLRLIYYSQIVNDFQKGDIAEGYSVSREKKESFPLTVTSAQKNPTAFYLCASKTSGSSEQFFGPGTRLTVL.

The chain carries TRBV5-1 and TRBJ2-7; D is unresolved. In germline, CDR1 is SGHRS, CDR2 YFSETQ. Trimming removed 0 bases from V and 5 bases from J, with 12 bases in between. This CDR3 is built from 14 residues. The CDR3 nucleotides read TGCGCCAGCAGCTTGGGGTGGGGTCTCGACGAGCAGTACGTC. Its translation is CASSLGWGLDEQYV.

The CDR3 DNA sequence: TGTGCCAGCATCCGATGTGACTACGAGCAGTACTTC. Residues: CASIRCDYEQYF. The V gene is TRBV11-3, the J gene TRBJ2-7, with no clear D. Germline V CDR1 and CDR2: SGHNT, YENEEA. This CDR3 is 12 amino acids long. V was clipped by 7 bases and J by 3 bases, with 10 bases between them.

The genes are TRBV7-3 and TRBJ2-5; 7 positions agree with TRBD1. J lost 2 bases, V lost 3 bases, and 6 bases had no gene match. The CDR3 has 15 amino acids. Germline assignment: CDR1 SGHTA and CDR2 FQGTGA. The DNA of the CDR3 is TGTGCCAGCAGCTTTAGAACAGGGGAACAAGAGACCCAGTACTTC. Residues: CASSFRTGEQETQYF.

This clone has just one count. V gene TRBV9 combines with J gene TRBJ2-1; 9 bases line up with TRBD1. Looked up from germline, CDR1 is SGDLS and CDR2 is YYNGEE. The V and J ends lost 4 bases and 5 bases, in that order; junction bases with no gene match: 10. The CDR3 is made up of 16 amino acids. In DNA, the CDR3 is TGTGCCAGCAGCCAATTCGCGGACAGGGGACACAATGAGCAGTTCTTC. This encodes CASSQFADRGHNEQFF.

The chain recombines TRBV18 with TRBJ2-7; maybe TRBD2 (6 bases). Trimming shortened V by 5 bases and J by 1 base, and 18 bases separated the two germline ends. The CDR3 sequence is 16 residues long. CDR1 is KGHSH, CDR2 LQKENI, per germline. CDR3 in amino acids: CASSKDKGGGSYEQYF. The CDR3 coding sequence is TGTGCCAGCTCAAAGGATAAGGGAGGAGGGTCCTACGAGCAGTACTTC.

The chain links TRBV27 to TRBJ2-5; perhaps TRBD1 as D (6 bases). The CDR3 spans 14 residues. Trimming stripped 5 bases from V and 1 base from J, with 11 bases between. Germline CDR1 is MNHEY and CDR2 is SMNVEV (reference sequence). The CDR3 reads CASSPLDSQETQYF. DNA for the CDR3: TGTGCCAGCAGTCCCCTGGACAGCCAAGAGACCCAGTACTTC.

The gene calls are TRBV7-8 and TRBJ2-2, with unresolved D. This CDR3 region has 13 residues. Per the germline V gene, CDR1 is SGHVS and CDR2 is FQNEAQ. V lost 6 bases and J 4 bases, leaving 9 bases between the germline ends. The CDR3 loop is CASRGRSTGELFF. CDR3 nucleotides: TGTGCCAGCAGGGGCCGGAGCACCGGGGAGCTGTTTTTT.

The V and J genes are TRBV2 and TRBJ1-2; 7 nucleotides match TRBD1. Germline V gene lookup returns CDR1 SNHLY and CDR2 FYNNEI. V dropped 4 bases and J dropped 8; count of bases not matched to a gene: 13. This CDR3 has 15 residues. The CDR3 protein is CASSGAAEGALGYTF. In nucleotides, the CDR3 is TGTGCCAGCAGTGGAGCTGCGGAGGGGGCATTGGGCTACACCTTC.

CDR3 residues: CASSSQGISGNTIYF. The DNA of the CDR3 is TGTGCCAGCAGCTCACAGGGTATCTCTGGAAACACCATATATTTT. V is TRBV5-6 and J is TRBJ1-3; the D gene is possibly TRBD1 (6 bases). This CDR3 has 15 amino acids. V was cut by 3 bases and J by 0 bases, with 10 bases left in between. The germline gives CDR1 SGHDT, CDR2 YYEEEE.